This T cell receptor (beta chain) comes out of a study of shared clonotypes between healthy human individuals. Study conclusions and caveats: In having few donors, the study represented limited genetic and exposure-history diversity.

Germline V gene lookup returns CDR1 LNHDA and CDR2 SQIVND (reference sequence). V was shortened by 10 bases and J by 0 bases, with 9 bases between the two germline ends. The length of the CDR3 is 12 residues. Notes on this clone: Its antigen is unidentified.

Donors were Caucasian adults residing in Nashville, Tennessee, USA. Profiled with immunoSEQ multiplex PCR; TCRdb holds only in-frame clones, not every one. The sample yields 450,000 to 500,000 clones, around 73% seen once. This rearrangement joins TRBV19 to TRBJ1-1; the D gene is possibly TRBD1 (5 bases). Sequenced input: PBMCs. The source is a woman aged 40 to 49 in good health. Some clones in this sample may be carry-over from other donors' samples. The CDR3 protein is CATRDLNTEAFF. The CDR3 DNA reads TGTGCCACTCGGGACTTGAACACTGAAGCTTTCTTT.